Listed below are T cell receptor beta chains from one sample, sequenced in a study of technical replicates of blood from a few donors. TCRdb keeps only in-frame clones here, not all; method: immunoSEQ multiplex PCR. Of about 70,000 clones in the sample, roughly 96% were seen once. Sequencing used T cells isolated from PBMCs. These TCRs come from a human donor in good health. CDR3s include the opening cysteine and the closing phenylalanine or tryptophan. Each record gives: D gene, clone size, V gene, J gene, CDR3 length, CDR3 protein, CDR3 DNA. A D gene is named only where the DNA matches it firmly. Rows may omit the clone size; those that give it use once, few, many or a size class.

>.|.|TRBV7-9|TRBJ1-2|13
CASSEGETYGYTF
TGTGCCAGCAGCGAGGGAGAGACTTATGGCTACACCTTC
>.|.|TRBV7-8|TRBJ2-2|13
CASTPLRAGELFF
TGTGCCAGCACGCCCCTCCGGGCCGGGGAGCTGTTTTTT
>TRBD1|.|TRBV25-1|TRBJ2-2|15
CASSTGTGITGELFF
TGTGCCAGCAGTACCGGGACAGGAATTACCGGGGAGCTGTTTTTT
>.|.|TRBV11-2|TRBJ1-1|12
CASQPGYAEAFF
TGTGCCAGCCAGCCGGGGTACGCTGAAGCTTTCTTT
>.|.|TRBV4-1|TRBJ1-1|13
CASSQDHYTEAFF
TGCGCCAGCAGCCAAGATCACTACACTGAAGCTTTCTTT
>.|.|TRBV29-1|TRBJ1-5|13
CSVVGGNNQPQHF
TGCAGCGTTGTGGGGGGAAACAATCAGCCCCAGCATTTT
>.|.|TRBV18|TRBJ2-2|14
CASSPPSPSGELFF
TGTGCCAGCTCACCACCGTCTCCTTCCGGGGAGCTGTTTTTT
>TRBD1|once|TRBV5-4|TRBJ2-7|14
CASSTGQGSYEQYF
TGTGCCAGCAGCACGGGACAGGGCTCCTACGAGCAGTACTTC
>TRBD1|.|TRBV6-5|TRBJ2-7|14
CASSYTDRLYEQYF
TGTGCCAGCAGTTACACGGACAGGCTCTACGAGCAGTACTTC
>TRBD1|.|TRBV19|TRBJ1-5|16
CASSTTDRLSNQPQHF
TGTGCCAGTAGTACGACGGACAGGCTTAGCAATCAGCCCCAGCATTTT
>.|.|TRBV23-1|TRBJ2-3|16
CASSRTKIQGADTQYF
TGCGCCAGCAGTCGGACGAAGATACAGGGCGCAGATACGCAGTATTTT
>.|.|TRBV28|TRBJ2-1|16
CASSLYTSPIGNEQFF
TGTGCCAGCAGTTTATATACTAGCCCAATCGGGAATGAGCAGTTCTTC
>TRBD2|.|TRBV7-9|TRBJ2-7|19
CASSSDWTSGSLVFYEQYF
TGTGCCAGCAGCTCGGACTGGACTAGCGGGAGTCTCGTCTTCTACGAGCAGTACTTC
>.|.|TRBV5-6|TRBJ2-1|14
CASTLTRGQNEQFF
TGTGCCAGCACCCTTACCCGCGGGCAGAATGAGCAGTTCTTC
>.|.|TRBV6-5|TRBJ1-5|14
CASSYSRGNQPQHF
TGTGCCAGCAGTTACTCGAGAGGCAATCAGCCCCAGCATTTT
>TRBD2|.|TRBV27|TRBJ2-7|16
CASSLLGAGGSYEQYF
TGTGCCAGCAGTTTGCTGGGGGCGGGAGGATCCTACGAGCAGTACTTC
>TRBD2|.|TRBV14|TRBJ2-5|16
CASRQTSGGLEETQYF
TGTGCCAGCAGGCAGACTAGCGGGGGGCTGGAAGAGACCCAGTACTTC
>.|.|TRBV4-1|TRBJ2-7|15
CASSQGGRNSYEQYF
TGCGCCAGCAGCCAAGGCGGGCGGAACTCCTACGAGCAGTACTTC
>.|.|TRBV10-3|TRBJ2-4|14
CAISESMVADIQYF
TGTGCCATCAGTGAGTCGATGGTTGCGGACATTCAGTACTTC
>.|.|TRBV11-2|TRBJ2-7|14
CASSTGHSSYEQYF
TGTGCCAGCAGCACGGGACACAGCTCCTACGAGCAGTACTTC
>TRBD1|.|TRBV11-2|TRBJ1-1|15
CASSSGGWDPLEAFF
TGTGCCAGCAGCTCAGGGGGTTGGGACCCACTTGAAGCTTTCTTT
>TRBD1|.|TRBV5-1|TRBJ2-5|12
CASRTGEETQYF
TGCGCCAGCAGAACAGGGGAAGAGACCCAGTACTTC
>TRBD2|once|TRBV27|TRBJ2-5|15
CASSLDAGGRETQYF
TGTGCCAGCAGTTTAGATGCGGGAGGTAGGGAGACCCAGTACTTC
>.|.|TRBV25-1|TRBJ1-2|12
CASATGNYGYTF
TGTGCCAGCGCAACAGGGAACTATGGCTACACCTTC
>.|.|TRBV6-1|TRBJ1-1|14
CASSEDRVRTEAFF
TGTGCCAGCAGTGAAGACAGGGTGAGGACTGAAGCTTTCTTT
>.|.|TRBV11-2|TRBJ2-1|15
CASRSRLSSYNEQFF
TGTGCCAGCAGATCGCGGCTAAGCTCCTACAATGAGCAGTTCTTC
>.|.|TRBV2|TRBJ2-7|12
CASSENSYEQYF
TGTGCCAGCAGTGAAAACAGCTACGAGCAGTACTTC
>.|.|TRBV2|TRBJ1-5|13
CASSKWANQPQHF
TGTGCCAGCAGTAAGTGGGCCAATCAGCCCCAGCATTTT
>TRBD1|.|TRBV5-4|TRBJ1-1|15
CASRNGGGQGDEAFF
TGTGCCAGCAGGAACGGAGGCGGACAGGGGGATGAAGCTTTCTTT
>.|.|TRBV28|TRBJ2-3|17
CASSSLLAFAAGDTQYF
TGTGCCAGCAGTTCCCTCCTAGCCTTCGCCGCGGGAGATACGCAGTATTTT
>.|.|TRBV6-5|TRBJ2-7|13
CASSLGGPYEQYF
TGTGCCAGCAGCCTAGGGGGTCCTTACGAGCAGTACTTC
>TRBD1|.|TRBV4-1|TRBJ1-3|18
CASSQVPGQASSGNTIYF
TGCGCCAGCAGCCAAGTCCCGGGACAGGCCTCCTCTGGAAACACCATATATTTT
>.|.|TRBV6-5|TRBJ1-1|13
CASSYRTATEAFF
TGTGCCAGCAGTTACCGGACAGCCACTGAAGCTTTCTTT
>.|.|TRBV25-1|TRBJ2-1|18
CASSEFLQGRFPNNEQFF
TGTGCCAGCAGTGAATTCTTGCAGGGCCGCTTCCCTAACAATGAGCAGTTCTTC
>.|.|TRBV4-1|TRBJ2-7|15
CASSQGLSDSYEQYF
TGCGCCAGCAGCCAAGGTCTTAGCGACTCCTACGAGCAGTACTTC
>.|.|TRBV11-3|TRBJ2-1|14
CASSAGFSYNEQFF
TGTGCCAGCAGCGCAGGGTTTTCCTACAATGAGCAGTTCTTC
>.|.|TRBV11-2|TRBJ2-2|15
CASSSVRMNTGELFF
TGTGCCAGCAGCTCGGTCAGGATGAACACCGGGGAGCTGTTTTTT
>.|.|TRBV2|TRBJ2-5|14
CATARFGGRETQYF
TGTGCCACCGCAAGGTTCGGGGGTCGGGAGACCCAGTACTTC
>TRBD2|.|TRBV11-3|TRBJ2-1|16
CASSLEVGAGTIEQFF
TGTGCCAGCAGCTTAGAGGTCGGAGCGGGAACGATTGAGCAGTTCTTC
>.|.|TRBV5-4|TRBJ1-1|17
CASSSGDRERPGGKAFF
TGTGCCAGCAGCTCTGGGGACCGGGAGCGACCCGGGGGTAAAGCTTTCTTT
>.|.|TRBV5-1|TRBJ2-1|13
CASSKTSYNEQFF
TGCGCCAGCAGCAAGACTAGTTACAATGAGCAGTTCTTC
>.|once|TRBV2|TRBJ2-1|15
CASSDLRGKKVGQFF
TGTGCCAGCAGTGACCTTCGAGGCAAGAAAGTAGGGCAGTTCTTC
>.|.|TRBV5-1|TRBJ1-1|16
CASSFQGRRGNTEAFF
TGCGCCAGCAGCTTCCAAGGGCGCCGGGGTAACACTGAAGCTTTCTTT
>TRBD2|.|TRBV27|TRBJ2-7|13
CASGLAGPYEQYF
TGTGCCAGCGGACTAGCGGGGCCCTACGAGCAGTACTTC
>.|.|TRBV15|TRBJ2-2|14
CATSRGSNTGELFF
TGTGCCACCAGCCGCGGATCAAACACCGGGGAGCTGTTTTTT
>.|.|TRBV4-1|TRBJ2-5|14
CASSRRRDSKTQYF
TGCGCCAGCAGCCGCCGCCGGGACTCCAAGACCCAGTACTTC